This T cell receptor (beta chain) was sequenced in a study of T cell responses to AZD1222 COVID-19 vaccine. The CDR3 covers 14 residues. CDR1 and CDR2 (germline): SGHRS, YFSETQ. V shed 2 bases and J shed 3 bases, with 8 bases lying between them. Data came from immunoSEQ multiplex PCR; TCRdb stores just in-frame clones and leaves some out. Of over 85,000 clones in the sample, roughly 93% were seen once. Findings and limits, study-wide: Increased Spike-specific TCR breadth and depth were observed after two AZD1222 doses. In all cases, repertoires were sampled only after the peak T cell response.

Turning to this clone: What it recognizes is unknown.

The input for sequencing was peripheral blood, taken 28 days after the second AZD1222 dose. The TCR was taken from an adult who received the AZD1222 COVID-19 vaccine. The chain has TRBV5-1 and TRBJ2-2, with D uncertain. The chain's CDR3 is CASSLQVDTGELFF. The CDR3 bases are TGCGCCAGCAGCTTACAAGTGGACACCGGGGAGCTGTTTTTT.